These 16 T cell receptor beta chains originate from one sample sequenced in a study of blood T cell repertoires in COVID-19 (dated by TCRdb to 2020 to 2022). Receptors were amplified or captured by the immunoSEQ multiplex PCR assay. TCRdb carries this immuneACCESS record with in-frame sequences only. Its versions omit some clonotypes, under half of them owing to an unresolved V gene in the studies checked, with the rest unexplained. The sample includes fewer than 250,000 clones, with more than 70% observed a single time. The top ten hold 7.5% to 9% of the sample. Specimen: peripheral blood. Receptors were obtained from a woman aged 45-60 years with acute or convalescent COVID-19.

This clone was seen a handful of times. The V call is TRBV23-1, the J call TRBJ1-1; 8 bases fit TRBD1. TRBV23-1 is an open reading frame, and its role is uncertain. This CDR3 comprises 15 residues. Unmatched junction bases numbered 9, after V lost 3 bases and J lost 6 bases. In DNA, the CDR3 is TGCGCCAGCAGTCATTACAGGACAGGGTGCCCTGAAGCTTTCTTT. Translation gives CASSHYRTGCPEAFF.

The chain joins TRBV27 to TRBJ1-2; D ambiguous. V lost 7 bases to trimming and J lost 3 bases, with 24 bases between them. Germline CDR1 and CDR2: MNHEY and SMNVEV (reference sequence). There are 17 residues in the CDR3. Here the CDR3 reads CASTTGLSTNGYYGYTF. The CDR3 DNA reads TGTGCCAGCACCACGGGCCTCTCGACTAACGGATACTATGGCTACACCTTC.

The CDR3 nucleotides are TGTGCCAGCAGCTATGTGGGACAGGGGGCGCTCTACGAGCAGTACTTC. It yields the protein CASSYVGQGALYEQYF. The rearrangement joins TRBV7-2 to TRBJ2-7; 12 bases align to TRBD1. V shed 4 bases and J 3 bases; nucleotides not matched to a gene: 7. This CDR3 is built from 16 residues. Germline values: CDR1 SGHTA, CDR2 FQGNSA.

The chain combines TRBV15 with TRBJ1-4, with D unresolved. The CDR3 contains 16 residues. V was trimmed by 2 bases and J by 5 bases, leaving 15 bases between them. CDR1 is LNHNV and CDR2 is YYDKDF in the germline V gene (reference sequence). The CDR3 loop is CATSRPGLLGNEKLFF. The CDR3 DNA follows: TGTGCCACCAGCAGACCCGGACTGCTGGGGAATGAAAAACTGTTTTTT.

The chain recombines TRBV7-2 with TRBJ2-7, with 13 bases identical to TRBD2. J lost 5 bases, V lost 4 bases, and 2 bases had no gene match. Germline V gene data show CDR1 as SGHTA and CDR2 as FQGNSA. The CDR3 sequence is 14 residues long. In DNA, the CDR3 is TGTGCCAGCAGCTCAGGACTAGCGGGAGACGAGCAGTACTTC. Residues: CASSSGLAGDEQYF.

The chain is built from TRBV5-1 and TRBJ1-2; D is undetermined. Germline V gives CDR1 SGHRS, CDR2 YFSETQ. This CDR3 is built from 14 residues. The ends were cut back, 4 bases at V and 1 base at J, with 11 bases in the middle. The CDR3 protein is CASSPTLVNYGYTF. CDR3 nucleotides: TGCGCCAGCAGCCCGACACTGGTTAACTATGGCTACACCTTC.

The rearrangement links TRBV2 to TRBJ1-2; D ambiguous. The CDR3 is 14 amino acids. Trimming stripped 10 bases from V and 8 bases from J, with 23 bases between. In germline, CDR1 is SNHLY, CDR2 FYNNEI. CDR3 DNA: TGTGCCATTTCTGGCCGCGGGCAGTTTAGCGGCTACACCTTC. Residues: CAISGRGQFSGYTF.

Remarks on this clone: The same CDR3 can be traced to other DNA sequences in this sample. Written as DNA, the CDR3 is TGTGCCAGCAGTTCCAGCGGAGGGGCGTACGAGCAGTACTTC. Translating it yields CASSSSGGAYEQYF. The chain joins TRBV28 to TRBJ2-7, with a possible D match to TRBD2 (6 bases). V lost 4 bases to trimming and J lost 4 bases, with 14 bases between them. This CDR3 is built from 14 residues. CDR1 and CDR2 from the germline V gene are MDHEN and SYDVKM.

V is TRBV6-4 and J is TRBJ1-1; weak D call: TRBD1 (6 bases). CDR1 is MRHNA and CDR2 is SNTAGT in the germline V gene. The CDR3 extends over 13 amino acids. V was cut by 5 bases and J by 10 bases, with 17 bases left in between. The CDR3 sequence: CASSKGEKSVAFF. The CDR3 DNA is TGTGCCAGCAGTAAGGGGGAGAAGAGCGTAGCTTTCTTT.

This chain uses TRBV6-5 with TRBJ2-7; the D is unclear. The CDR3 runs to 13 residues. Trimming took 6 bases from V and 0 from J, leaving 9 bases between them. Per the germline V gene, CDR1 is MNHEY and CDR2 is SVGAGI. The CDR3 DNA reads TGTGCCAGCAGCGCCACACCCTCCTACGAGCAGTACTTC. This translates into CASSATPSYEQYF.

The chain couples TRBV19 to TRBJ2-1, with D possibly being TRBD2 (6 bases). The CDR3 spans 14 residues. V was trimmed by 3 bases and J by 3 bases, leaving 9 bases between them. Germline V gives CDR1 LNHDA, CDR2 SQIVND (reference sequence). For the CDR3, the DNA is TGTGCCAGTAGTATGGAGGGAGGCTACAATGAGCAGTTCTTC. It encodes CASSMEGGYNEQFF. The variable domain in full, completed from reference TRBV19 and TRBJ2-1, reads DGGITQSPKYLFRKEGQNVTLSCEQNLNHDAMYWYRQDPGQGLRLIYYSQIVNDFQKGDIAEGYSVSREKKESFPLTVTSAQKNPTAFYLCASSMEGGYNEQFFGPGTRLTVL.

The chain employs TRBV7-6 and TRBJ2-7; the match to TRBD2 covers 9 bases. The CDR3 runs 15 residues. The germline V gene has CDR1 SGHVS and CDR2 FNYEAQ. Trimming at V came to 2 bases and at J to 5 bases, leaving 7 bases not matched to a gene. CDR3 DNA: TGTGCCAGCAGCTTAAGTAGCGGGAGTTCGGACGAGCAGTACTTC. This gives the protein CASSLSSGSSDEQYF.

In DNA form, the CDR3 reads TGTGCCAGCAGCTTGGACGTCTACTCCTATAATTCACCCCTCCACTTT. Translation: CASSLDVYSYNSPLHF. The chain employs TRBV5-4 and TRBJ1-6; D is ambiguous. The germline V gene has CDR1 SGHNT and CDR2 YYREEE (reference sequence). CDR3 size: 16 residues. V was clipped by 0 bases and J by 0 bases, with 7 bases between them.

The gene calls are TRBV27 and TRBJ1-2; 9 nucleotides agree with TRBD1. Germline CDR1 reads MNHEY; CDR2 reads SMNVEV (reference sequence). The CDR3 spans 15 residues. V was pared by 3 bases and J by 6 bases, with 8 bases of the junction left unmatched. Written as DNA, the CDR3 is TGTGCCAGCAGTTTCGGAACAGGGGGCTATAATGGCTACACCTTC. This gives the protein CASSFGTGGYNGYTF.

CDR3: CASSLVLAGSTDTQYF. The CDR3 DNA is TGCGCCAGCAGCTTGGTATTAGCGGGAAGTACAGATACGCAGTATTTT. The chain couples TRBV5-1 to TRBJ2-3, with 8 bases matching TRBD2. CDR3 length: 16 residues. Looked up from germline, CDR1 is SGHRS and CDR2 is YFSETQ. V was pared by 0 bases and J by 3 bases, with 6 bases of the junction left unmatched.

The J gene is TRBJ1-6, the V gene TRBV28; 9 bases agree with TRBD1. Germline lookup yields CDR1 MDHEN and CDR2 SYDVKM. The CDR3 loop spans 14 amino acids. Unmatched junction bases numbered 3, after V lost 5 bases and J lost 7 bases. DNA for the CDR3: TGTGCCAGCAGTCCCGGGACAGGGAATTCACCCCTCCACTTT. This sequence encodes CASSPGTGNSPLHF.